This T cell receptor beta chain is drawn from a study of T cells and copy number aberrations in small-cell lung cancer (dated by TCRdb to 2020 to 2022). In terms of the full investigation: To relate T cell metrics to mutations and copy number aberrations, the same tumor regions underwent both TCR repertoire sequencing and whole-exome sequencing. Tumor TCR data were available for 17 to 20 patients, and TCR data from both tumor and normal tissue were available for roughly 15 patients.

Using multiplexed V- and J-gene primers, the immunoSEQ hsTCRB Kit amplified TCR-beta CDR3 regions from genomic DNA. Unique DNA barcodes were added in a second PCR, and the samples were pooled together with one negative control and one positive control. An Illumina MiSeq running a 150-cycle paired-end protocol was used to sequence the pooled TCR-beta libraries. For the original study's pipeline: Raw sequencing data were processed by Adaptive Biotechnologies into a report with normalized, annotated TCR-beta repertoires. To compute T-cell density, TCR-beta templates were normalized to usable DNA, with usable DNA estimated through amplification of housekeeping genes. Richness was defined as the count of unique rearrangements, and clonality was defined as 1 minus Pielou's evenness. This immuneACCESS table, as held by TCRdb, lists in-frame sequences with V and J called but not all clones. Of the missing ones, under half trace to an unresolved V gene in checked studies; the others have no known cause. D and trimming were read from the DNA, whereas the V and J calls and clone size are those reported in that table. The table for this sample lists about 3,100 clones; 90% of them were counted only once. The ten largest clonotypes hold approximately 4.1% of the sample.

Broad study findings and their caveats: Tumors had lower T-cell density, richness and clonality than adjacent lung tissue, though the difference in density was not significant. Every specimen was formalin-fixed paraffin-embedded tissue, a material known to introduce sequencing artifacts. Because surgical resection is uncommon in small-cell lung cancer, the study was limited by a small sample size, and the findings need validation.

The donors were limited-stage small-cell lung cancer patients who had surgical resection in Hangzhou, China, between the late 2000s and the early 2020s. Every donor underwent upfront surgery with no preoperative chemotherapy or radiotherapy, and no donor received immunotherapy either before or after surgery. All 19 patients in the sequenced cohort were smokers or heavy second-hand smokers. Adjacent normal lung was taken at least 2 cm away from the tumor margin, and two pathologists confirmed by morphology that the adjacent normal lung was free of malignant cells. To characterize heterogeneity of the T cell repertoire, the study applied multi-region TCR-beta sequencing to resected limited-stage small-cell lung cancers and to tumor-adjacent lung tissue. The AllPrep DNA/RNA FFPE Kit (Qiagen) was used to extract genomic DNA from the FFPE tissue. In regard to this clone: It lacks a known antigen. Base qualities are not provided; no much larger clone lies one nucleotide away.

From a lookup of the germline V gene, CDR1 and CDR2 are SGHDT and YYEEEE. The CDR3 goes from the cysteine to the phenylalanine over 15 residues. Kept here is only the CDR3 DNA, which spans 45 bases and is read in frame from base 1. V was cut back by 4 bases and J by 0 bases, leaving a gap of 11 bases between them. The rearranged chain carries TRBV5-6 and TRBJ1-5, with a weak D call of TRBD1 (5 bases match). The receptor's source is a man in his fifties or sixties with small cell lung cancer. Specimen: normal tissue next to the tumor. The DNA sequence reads TGTGCCAGCAGCCCTGACAGTTATAGCAATCAGCCCCAGCATTTT. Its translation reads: CASSPDSYSNQPQHF. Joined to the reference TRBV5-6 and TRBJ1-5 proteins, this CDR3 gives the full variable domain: DAGVTQSPTHLIKTRGQQVTLRCSPKSGHDTVSWYQQALGQGPQFIFQYYEEEERQRGNFPDRFSGHQFPNYSSELNVNALLLGDSALYLCASSPDSYSNQPQHFGDGTRLSIL.